The present T cell receptor beta chain was sequenced within a study of T cell changes during pregnancy in multiple sclerosis. With 3 bases clipped from V and 0 bases from J, the junction kept 1 base outside the gene matches. The CDR3 sequence is 14 residues long. CDR1 and CDR2 from the germline V gene are SGDLS and YYNGEE. Libraries were prepared by immunoSEQ multiplex PCR; TCRdb keeps only in-frame clonotypes and omits some of them. The table includes tens of thousands of clones, roughly 93% detected once. This chain joins TRBV9 and TRBJ1-1; 8 bases match TRBD1. The input for sequencing was peripheral blood, taken in the second trimester of pregnancy. This TCR derives from a female donor with multiple sclerosis, enrolled in a pregnancy study. For the CDR3, the DNA is TGTGCCAGCAGCGAGACAGGGGTGAACACTGAAGCTTTCTTT. Translation gives CASSETGVNTEAFF.